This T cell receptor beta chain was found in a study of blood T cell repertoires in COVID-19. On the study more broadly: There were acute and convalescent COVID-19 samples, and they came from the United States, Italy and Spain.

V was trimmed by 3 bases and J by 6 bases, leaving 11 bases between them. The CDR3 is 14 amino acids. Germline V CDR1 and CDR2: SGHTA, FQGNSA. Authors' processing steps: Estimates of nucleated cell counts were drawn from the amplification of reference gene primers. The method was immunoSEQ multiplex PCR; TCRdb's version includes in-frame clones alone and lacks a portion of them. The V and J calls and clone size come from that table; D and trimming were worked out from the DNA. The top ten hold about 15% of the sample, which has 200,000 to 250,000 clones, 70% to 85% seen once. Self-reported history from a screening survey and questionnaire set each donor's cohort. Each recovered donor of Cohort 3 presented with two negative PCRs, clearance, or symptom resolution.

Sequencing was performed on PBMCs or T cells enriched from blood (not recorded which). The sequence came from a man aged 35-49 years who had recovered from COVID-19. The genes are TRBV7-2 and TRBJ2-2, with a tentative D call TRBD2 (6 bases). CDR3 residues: CASSFSGDPGELFF. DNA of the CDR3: TGTGCCAGCAGCTTCTCGGGAGACCCCGGGGAGCTGTTTTTT.